This T cell receptor (beta chain) originates from a study of T cells in Graves' hyperthyroidism and ophthalmopathy. Germline CDR1 and CDR2: SGHTA and FQGTGA. The CDR3 runs to 14 residues. The ends lost 5 bases at V and 7 bases at J; junction bases unmatched: 10. The TCR beta CDR3 regions underwent amplification using RNA transcripts as the source. An initial round of RT-PCR targeting the TCR CDR3 relied on the HTBI primer set. A single record per CDR3 protein comes from TCRdb applying MiXCR to the multiplex PCR reads. The top ten hold approximately 15% of the sample, which has 500,000 or so distinct CDR3 sequences, roughly 15% seen once. The study included ophthalmopathy patients with Clinical Activity Score at least 3, NOSPECS grade at least 4 and duration under 3 months. Patients were excluded for uncontrolled infection, other autoimmune disease, pregnancy or lactation. Fresh 10 ml peripheral blood yielded PBMCs.

Whole-study findings and limits: Ophthalmopathy was model-predicted a median approximately 6.9 months pre-onset.

This clonotype was seen ten or more times. Its specificity is not known. This TCR derives from a young woman with Graves' ophthalmopathy. Sequences were obtained from blood. This chain uses TRBV7-3 with TRBJ1-2, with TRBD1 matching 7 bases. DNA of the CDR3: TGTGCCAGCAGCCGCGGGACAGCCGAATTTGGCTACACCTTC. Amino acid sequence: CASSRGTAEFGYTF.